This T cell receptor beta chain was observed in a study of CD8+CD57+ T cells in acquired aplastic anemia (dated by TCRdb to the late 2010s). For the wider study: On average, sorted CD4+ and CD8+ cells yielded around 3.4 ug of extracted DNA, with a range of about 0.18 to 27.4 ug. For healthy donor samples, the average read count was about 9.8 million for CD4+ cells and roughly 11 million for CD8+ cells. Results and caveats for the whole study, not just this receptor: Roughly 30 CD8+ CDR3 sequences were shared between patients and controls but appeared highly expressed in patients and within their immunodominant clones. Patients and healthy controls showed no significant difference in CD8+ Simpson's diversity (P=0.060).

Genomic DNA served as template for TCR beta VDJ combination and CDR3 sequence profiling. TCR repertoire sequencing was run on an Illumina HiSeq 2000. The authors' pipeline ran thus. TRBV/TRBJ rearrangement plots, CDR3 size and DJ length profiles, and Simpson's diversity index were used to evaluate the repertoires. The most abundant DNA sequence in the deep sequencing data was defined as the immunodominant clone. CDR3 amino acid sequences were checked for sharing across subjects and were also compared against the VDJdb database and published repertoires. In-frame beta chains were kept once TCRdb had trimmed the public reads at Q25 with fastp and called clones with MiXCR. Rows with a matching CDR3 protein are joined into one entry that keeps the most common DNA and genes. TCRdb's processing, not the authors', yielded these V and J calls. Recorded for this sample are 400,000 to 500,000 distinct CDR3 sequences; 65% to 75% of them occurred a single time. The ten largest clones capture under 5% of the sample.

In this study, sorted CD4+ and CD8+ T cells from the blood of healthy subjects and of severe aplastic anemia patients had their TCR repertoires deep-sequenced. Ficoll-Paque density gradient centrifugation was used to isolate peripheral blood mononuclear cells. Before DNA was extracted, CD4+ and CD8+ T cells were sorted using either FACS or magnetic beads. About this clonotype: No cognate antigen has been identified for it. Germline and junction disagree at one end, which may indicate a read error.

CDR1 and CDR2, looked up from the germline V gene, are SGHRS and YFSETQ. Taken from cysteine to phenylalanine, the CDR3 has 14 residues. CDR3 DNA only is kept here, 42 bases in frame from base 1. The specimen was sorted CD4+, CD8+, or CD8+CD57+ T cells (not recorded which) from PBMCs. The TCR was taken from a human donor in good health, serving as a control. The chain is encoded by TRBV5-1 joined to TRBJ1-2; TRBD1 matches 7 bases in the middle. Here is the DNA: TGTGCCAGCAGCGAACCGGGACAGCAAGATGGCTACACCTTC. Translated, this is CASSEPGQQDGYTF. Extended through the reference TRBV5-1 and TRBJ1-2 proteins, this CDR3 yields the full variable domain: KAGVTQTPRYLIKTRGQQVTLSCSPISGHRSVSWYQQTPGQGLQFLFEYFSETQRNKGNFPGRFSGRQFSNSRSEMNVSTLELGDSALYLCASSEPGQQDGYTFGSGTRLTVV.